The 12 T cell receptor beta chains reported below all come from one sample, sequenced in a study of T-cell reconstitution after alpha-beta-depleted transplantation in children. Preparation of the TCRbeta library was carried out with unique molecular identifiers. One entry per CDR3 protein, called by TCRdb with MiXCR from the PCR reads. The profile shows fewer than 750,000 distinct CDR3 sequences, more than 20% of them singletons. This sample comprised PBMCs, obtained before TCRalphabeta/CD19-depleted stem cell transplant. All receptors come from a boy younger than two with Wiskott-Aldrich syndrome, due to receive a stem cell transplant.

The chain combines TRBV28 with TRBJ1-2; TRBD1 is a possible D gene (6 bases). CDR3 size: 13 residues. From germline, CDR1 is MDHEN and CDR2 SYDVKM. V was shortened by 6 bases and J by 7 bases, with 15 bases between the two germline ends. The CDR3 sequence is CASSYFRGAGYTF. The CDR3 DNA reads TGTGCCAGCAGCTACTTCAGGGGAGCTGGCTACACCTTC.

This rearrangement joins TRBV7-2 to TRBJ2-5; 7 bases line up with TRBD2. J lost 1 base, V lost 4 bases, and 9 bases had no gene match. Germline V CDR1 and CDR2: SGHTA, FQGNSA. The CDR3 has 16 residues. This CDR3 reads CASSSSSASGQETQYF. The CDR3 DNA reads TGTGCCAGCAGCTCCTCCTCGGCTAGCGGCCAAGAGACCCAGTACTTC.

V usage is TRBV5-1 and J usage is TRBJ2-5; tentative D call: TRBD2 (6 bases). This CDR3 has 14 amino acids. Trimming shortened V by 0 bases and J by 4 bases, and 10 bases separated the two germline ends. Germline V gene sequence: CDR1 SGHRS, CDR2 YFSETQ. The CDR3 coding sequence is TGCGCCAGCAGCTTGGTGGAGGGGTCAGAGACCCAGTACTTC. Its translation: CASSLVEGSETQYF.

This rearrangement joins TRBV28 to TRBJ1-5; TRBD1 matches at 9 bases. CDR3 length: 17 amino acids. Trimming cost V 5 bases and J 0 bases; bases outside gene matches: 8. CDR1 and CDR2 (germline): MDHEN, SYDVKM. The CDR3: CASSLYRGRNSNQPQHF. The CDR3 DNA sequence: TGTGCCAGCAGTCTTTACAGGGGGCGGAATAGCAATCAGCCCCAGCATTTT.

The rearrangement links TRBV9 to TRBJ2-7; 9 bases align to TRBD1. Germline values: CDR1 SGDLS, CDR2 YYNGEE. Trimming removed 3 bases from V and 1 base from J; junction bases left unmatched: 5. This CDR3 comprises 15 residues. CDR3 nucleotide sequence: TGTGCCAGCAGCGCCGGGACAGGGCCTTCCTACGAGCAGTACTTC. It encodes CASSAGTGPSYEQYF.

The chain uses TRBV6-2 or TRBV6-3 and TRBJ1-1; possible D gene TRBD1, 5 bases. The CDR3 extends over 16 amino acids. Germline CDR1 reads MNHEY; CDR2 reads SVGEGT. The ends were cut back, 2 bases at V and 0 bases at J, with 13 bases in the middle. The CDR3 region is CASSYVPGVMNTEAFF. In nucleotides, the CDR3 is TGTGCCAGCAGTTACGTACCGGGGGTTATGAACACTGAAGCTTTCTTT.

The rearrangement uses TRBV5-1 and TRBJ2-2; 7 bases are shared with TRBD1. The CDR3 totals 16 residues. V shed 1 base, J shed 4 bases, and the junction held 7 bases outside the gene matches. Germline loops: CDR1 SGHRS, CDR2 YFSETQ. CDR3 region: CASSLLVGQLTGELFF. In DNA form, the CDR3 reads TGCGCCAGCAGCTTGTTGGTGGGACAGCTCACCGGGGAGCTGTTTTTT.

This rearrangement joins TRBV7-9 to TRBJ2-2, with TRBD2 identical over 7 bases. Germline loops: CDR1 SEHNR, CDR2 FQNEAQ (reference sequence). With 5 bases clipped from V and 4 bases from J, the junction kept 10 bases outside the gene matches. CDR3 length: 16 amino acids. The CDR3 coding sequence is TGTGCCAGCAGCCCACGGGAGGACCGATTCACCGGGGAGCTGTTTTTT. Its protein product is CASSPREDRFTGELFF.

This clonotype showed up just a few times. The chain couples TRBV5-1 to TRBJ2-2; D might be TRBD1 (5 bases). In germline, CDR1 is SGHRS, CDR2 YFSETQ. This CDR3 contains 16 residues. Trimming removed 2 bases from V and 6 bases from J, with 17 bases in between. The CDR3 coding sequence is TGCGCCAGCAGCTTTCACATGACAGACATCCCCGGGGAGCTGTTTTTT. Protein sequence: CASSFHMTDIPGELFF.

The sample holds a few counts of this clonotype. This chain connects TRBV30 to TRBJ1-1; D is unclear. Trimming shortened V by 0 bases and J by 1 base, and 9 bases separated the two germline ends. CDR1 and CDR2 from the germline V gene are GTSNPN and SVGIG (reference sequence). The CDR3 runs to 14 residues. CDR3 DNA: TGTGCCTGGAGTGTACGGAGTACGAACACTGAAGCTTTCTTT. It translates to CAWSVRSTNTEAFF.

V is TRBV10-3 and J is TRBJ2-5; 11 nucleotides align to TRBD2. V lost 5 bases and J lost 0; bases outside the gene matches: 11. There are 18 residues in the CDR3. Germline V gene sequence: CDR1 ENHRY, CDR2 SYGVKD. The CDR3 DNA is TGTGCCATCAGTCACTCCACGCCGGGACTAGCGGACCAAGAGACCCAGTACTTC. Protein: CAISHSTPGLADQETQYF.

The chain combines TRBV5-1 with TRBJ2-1; D is perhaps TRBD1 (5 bases). Germline CDR1 reads SGHRS; CDR2 reads YFSETQ. The CDR3 loop spans 17 amino acids. Trimming removed 0 bases from V and 8 bases from J, with 21 bases in between. The CDR3 reads CASSLAVGREALHEQFF. The CDR3 bases are TGCGCCAGCAGCTTGGCAGTCGGCAGGGAAGCCCTACATGAGCAGTTCTTC.